Below, 20 T cell receptor beta chains from the same sample are listed, as sequenced in a study of memory CD4+ T cells and cytomegalovirus serostatus. Sequencing was performed with immunoSEQ multiplex PCR; in TCRdb, only in-frame clones are kept and a portion is missing. Counted here are some 46,000 clones, approximately 81% occurring once; the ten biggest clones make up 0.95% to 1.2%. Single viable CD3+CD4+CD8-CD45RO+ cells were sorted as the memory CD4+ T cells. Material: memory CD4+ T cells from blood. Receptors were obtained from an adult in good health and CMV-seronegative.

The V and J genes are TRBV19 and TRBJ2-3, with D possibly TRBD2 on 6 matching bases. The germline CDR1 and CDR2 sequences are LNHDA and SQIVND (reference sequence). The CDR3 runs to 13 residues. V lost 9 bases and J lost 2, with 12 bases in between. The CDR3 DNA sequence: TGTGCCAGCGCCGGGAGACTCACAGATACGCAGTATTTT. Its translation: CASAGRLTDTQYF.

The chain employs TRBV18 and TRBJ2-7, with D possibly called TRBD1 or TRBD2 (5 bases each). Germline V CDR1 and CDR2: KGHSH, LQKENI. The CDR3 is 13 amino acids. Trimming cost V 6 bases and J 5 bases, with 14 bases left between them. The CDR3 loop reads CASSGDVGDEQYF. DNA of the CDR3: TGTGCCAGCTCGGGGGACGTGGGCGACGAGCAGTACTTC.

In this sample, this clone turned up a few times. CDR3 region: CAISSRGTETQYF. CDR3 nucleotide sequence: TGTGCCATCAGTTCCAGAGGTACAGAGACCCAGTACTTC. The chain combines TRBV10-3 with TRBJ2-5; D remains unclear. Trimming stripped 5 bases from V and 4 bases from J, with 11 bases between. This CDR3 contains 13 residues. Germline V gives CDR1 ENHRY, CDR2 SYGVKD.

The chain links TRBV7-9 to TRBJ2-2; perhaps TRBD1 as D (6 bases). With 3 bases removed from V and 1 base from J, the gap between germline ends came to 9 bases. CDR1 and CDR2 (germline): SEHNR, FQNEAQ (reference sequence). This CDR3 region has 15 residues. CDR3 sequence (DNA): TGTGCCAGCAGCTTCCGACAGGAGAACACCGGGGAGCTGTTTTTT. It translates to CASSFRQENTGELFF.

V gene TRBV5-1 combines with J gene TRBJ2-3, with no clear D. The CDR3 loop spans 14 amino acids. Trimming removed 0 bases at V and 2 bases at J, with 7 bases between. CDR1 and CDR2 from the germline V gene are SGHRS and YFSETQ. This CDR3 reads CASSLDSPTDTQYF. CDR3 DNA: TGCGCCAGCAGCTTGGATTCCCCCACAGATACGCAGTATTTT. Together with reference TRBV5-1 and TRBJ2-3, the CDR3 gives the full variable domain: KAGVTQTPRYLIKTRGQQVTLSCSPISGHRSVSWYQQTPGQGLQFLFEYFSETQRNKGNFPGRFSGRQFSNSRSEMNVSTLELGDSALYLCASSLDSPTDTQYFGPGTRLTVL.

This rearrangement joins TRBV11-2 to TRBJ1-1, with 7 bases lining up with TRBD1. The CDR3 covers 14 residues. Germline V gives CDR1 SGHAT, CDR2 FQNNGV. V trimming: 6 bases; J trimming: 4 bases; junction bases outside the gene matches: 8. CDR3 loop: CASRFDRASTEAFF. DNA for the CDR3: TGTGCCAGCAGGTTCGACAGGGCCAGCACTGAAGCTTTCTTT.

This chain connects TRBV5-4 to TRBJ1-1; no definite D call. Germline lookup yields CDR1 SGHNT and CDR2 YYREEE (reference sequence). The CDR3 loop spans 15 amino acids. Between the trimmed V and J ends, which lost 0 bases and 1 base, there was a span of 10 bases. The CDR3 spells CASSLESGRNTEAFF. CDR3 DNA sequence: TGTGCCAGCAGCTTGGAATCTGGGAGGAACACTGAAGCTTTCTTT.

Details on this clone: At one of its ends the junction is not consistent with the germline gene, which may arise from a read error. The same CDR3 can be traced to other DNA sequences in this sample. The CDR3 DNA is TGTGCCAGCAGCCGAAGTGGGGGAGTGACTGACGAGCAATACTTC. As protein: CASSRSGGVTDEQYF. This chain links TRBV11-1 with TRBJ2-7, with D perhaps given as TRBD1 or TRBD2 (5 bases each). The CDR3 is 15 amino acids. Germline V gene data show CDR1 as SGHAT and CDR2 as FQDESV (reference sequence).

The chain recombines TRBV19 with TRBJ2-3; no clear D gene. Germline V CDR1 and CDR2: LNHDA, SQIVND (reference sequence). This CDR3 has 14 residues. V dropped 0 bases and J dropped 4 bases, with 8 bases sitting between them. CDR3: CASSIDQTADTQYF. The DNA of the CDR3 is TGTGCCAGTAGTATAGATCAAACGGCAGATACGCAGTATTTT. Filled out from reference TRBV19 and TRBJ2-3, the complete variable domain reads DGGITQSPKYLFRKEGQNVTLSCEQNLNHDAMYWYRQDPGQGLRLIYYSQIVNDFQKGDIAEGYSVSREKKESFPLTVTSAQKNPTAFYLCASSIDQTADTQYFGPGTRLTVL.

The chain employs TRBV9 and TRBJ2-5; D not certain. With 0 bases removed from V and 1 base from J, the gap between germline ends came to 4 bases. The CDR3 has 13 amino acids. Germline values: CDR1 SGDLS, CDR2 YYNGEE. CDR3 DNA: TGTGCCAGCAGCGTAGCCCCCCAAGAGACCCAGTACTTC. Protein sequence: CASSVAPQETQYF.

CDR3 region: CASSLLGLGTEAFF. For the CDR3, the DNA is TGTGCCAGCAGCTTGTTGGGGTTGGGGACTGAAGCTTTCTTT. The rearrangement uses TRBV5-6 and TRBJ1-1; D gene unclear. V lost 1 base and J 5 bases, leaving 12 bases between the germline ends. The germline gives CDR1 SGHDT, CDR2 YYEEEE. This CDR3 contains 14 residues.

The V and J genes are TRBV30 and TRBJ1-2; no reliable D call. The CDR3 contains 11 residues. Trimming left V 7 bases short and J 3 bases short, with 9 bases between. Germline loops: CDR1 GTSNPN, CDR2 SVGIG (reference sequence). The CDR3 loop is CASDNHYGYTF. CDR3 in DNA: TGTGCCTCTGACAACCACTATGGCTACACCTTC.

As for this clone: A junction boundary mismatches the germline segment, possibly from a read error. This chain uses TRBV7-9 with TRBJ2-2; no firm D call. The germline V gene encodes CDR1 SEHNR and CDR2 FQNEAQ (reference sequence). The length of the CDR3 is 15 residues. The CDR3 nucleotides are TGTGCCGGCAGTCCCAAACTTCGGCTAACCGGGGAGCTGTTTTTT. The encoded protein is CAGSPKLRLTGELFF.

The chain recombines TRBV18 with TRBJ1-2; 12 bases match TRBD1. Per the germline V gene, CDR1 is KGHSH and CDR2 is LQKENI. CDR3 length: 15 amino acids. The V gene end was trimmed by 4 bases and the J gene end by 3 bases; junction bases not matched to a gene: 3. The CDR3 nucleotides are TGTGCCAGCTCACAAGGGACAGGGGGCGACTATGGCTACACCTTC. Translated: CASSQGTGGDYGYTF.

The chain links TRBV29-1 to TRBJ2-7, with 7 bases identical to TRBD1. V lost 6 bases to trimming and J lost 2 bases; unmatched junction nucleotides: 4. The CDR3 is 12 residues long. Looked up from germline, CDR1 is SQVTM and CDR2 is ANQGSEA. This CDR3 is CSVGQNTYEQYF. In nucleotides, the CDR3 is TGCAGCGTGGGACAGAATACCTACGAGCAGTACTTC.

This rearrangement joins TRBV11-2 to TRBJ1-1, with TRBD1 identical over 8 bases. CDR3 length: 15 amino acids. Germline CDR1 is SGHAT and CDR2 is FQNNGV. Losses at the gene ends were 6 bases for V and 3 bases for J; bases not matched to a gene: 9. The CDR3 sequence: CASRTGDLRDTEAFF. As DNA, the CDR3 is TGTGCCAGCAGGACAGGGGACCTTAGGGACACTGAAGCTTTCTTT.

The gene calls are TRBV1 and TRBJ1-2. TRBV1 is noted as a pseudogene. The CDR3 covers 14 residues. CDR3 amino acids: CTSSQDKAENGYTF. The CDR3 DNA reads as TGCACCAGCAGCCAAGATAAGGCGGAGAATGGCTACACCTTC.

This sequence joins TRBV5-1 and TRBJ2-1, with 10 bases fitting TRBD2. V trimming: 1 base; J trimming: 6 bases; junction bases outside the gene matches: 4. The CDR3 consists of 15 residues. Germline lookup yields CDR1 SGHRS and CDR2 YFSETQ. CDR3 DNA: TGCGCCAGCAGCTTGTGGTCTAGCGGGAGCAATGAGCAGTTCTTC. The encoded protein is CASSLWSSGSNEQFF.

This rearrangement joins TRBV30 to TRBJ2-1; 12 bases line up with TRBD2. The ends lost 1 base at V and 0 bases at J; junction bases unmatched: 7. The CDR3 covers 18 residues. Germline V CDR1 and CDR2: GTSNPN, SVGIG (reference sequence). The CDR3: CAWSGGLAGRSSYNEQFF. CDR3 nucleotide sequence: TGTGCCTGGAGTGGTGGACTAGCGGGAAGAAGCTCCTACAATGAGCAGTTCTTC.

The table lists this clone with a count of one. The chain joins TRBV4-1 to TRBJ1-2, with D possibly matching TRBD1 (5 bases). The CDR3 loop spans 15 amino acids. Trimming took off 1 base at V and 7 bases at J, with 16 bases between the two ends. Germline CDR1 and CDR2: MGHRA and YSYEKL. The DNA of the CDR3 is TGCGCCAGCAGCCAAGCCGGGCAGGGAATGTTTGGCTACACCTTC. Translating it yields CASSQAGQGMFGYTF.